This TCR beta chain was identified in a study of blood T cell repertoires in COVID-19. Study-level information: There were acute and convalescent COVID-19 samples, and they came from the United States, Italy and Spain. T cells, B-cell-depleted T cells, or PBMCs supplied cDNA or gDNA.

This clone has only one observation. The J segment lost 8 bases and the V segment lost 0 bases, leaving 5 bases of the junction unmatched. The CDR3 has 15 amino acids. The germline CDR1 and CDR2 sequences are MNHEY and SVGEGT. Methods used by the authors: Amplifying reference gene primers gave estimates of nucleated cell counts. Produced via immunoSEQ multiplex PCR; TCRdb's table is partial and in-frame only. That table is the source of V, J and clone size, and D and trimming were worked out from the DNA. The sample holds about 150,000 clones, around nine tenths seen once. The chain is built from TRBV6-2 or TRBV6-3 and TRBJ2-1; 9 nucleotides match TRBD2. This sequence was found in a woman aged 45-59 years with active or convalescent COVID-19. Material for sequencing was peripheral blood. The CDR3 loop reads CASSYSGGLAHEQFF. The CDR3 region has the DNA TGTGCCAGCAGTTACTCGGGGGGACTAGCCCATGAGCAGTTCTTC.